Listed here is a single T cell receptor beta chain. The target antigen is unknown. The protocol was immunoSEQ multiplex PCR, while the TCRdb copy is restricted to in-frame clones and leaves out a portion. The data contain around 150,000 clones, roughly 88% of them singletons. This sample was included in a study of T cell responses to AZD1222 COVID-19 vaccine. Study-level findings and limits: The study found vaccine-associated CD4 TCRs spanning spike, dominant at 160-218 and 743-854. Repertoire sampling occurred only after the peak T cell response.

The CDR3 has 13 amino acids. Germline CDR1 is SGHTA and CDR2 is FQGNSA. V lost 2 bases to trimming and J lost 6 bases; unmatched junction nucleotides: 3. The chain uses TRBV7-2 and TRBJ1-2; the match to TRBD1 covers 7 bases. The origin of this receptor is an adult who received the AZD1222 COVID-19 vaccine. The sample here was peripheral blood, taken 28 days after the second AZD1222 dose. CDR3 amino acids: CASSLTGVDGYTF. The CDR3 coding sequence is TGTGCCAGCAGCTTAACAGGGGTTGATGGCTACACCTTC.